The 8 T cell receptor beta chains reported below all come from one sample, sequenced in a study of T cells in pancreatic ductal adenocarcinoma. No neoadjuvant therapy was given to the selected pancreatic ductal adenocarcinoma patients before their surgery. Measured with immunoSEQ multiplex PCR; TCRdb has only the in-frame clones, and not every one. The sample carries about 97,000 clones, about 95% recorded once. The sample taken for sequencing was PBMCs. The receptors stem from a human donor with pancreatic ductal adenocarcinoma.

The CDR3 region has the DNA TGTGCCAGCAGTCTTAATTGGGCGGGAGGTACTTACAATGAGCAGTTCTTC. It specifies CASSLNWAGGTYNEQFF. This chain joins TRBV28 and TRBJ2-1; 8 nucleotides line up with TRBD2. Unmatched junction bases numbered 13, after V lost 5 bases and J lost 4 bases. The length of the CDR3 is 17 residues. Germline assignment: CDR1 MDHEN and CDR2 SYDVKM.

The chain couples TRBV7-8 to TRBJ2-1; the match to TRBD2 covers 7 bases. CDR3 size: 16 residues. CDR1 is SGHVS and CDR2 is FQNEAQ in the germline V gene. V shed 2 bases and J 4 bases; nucleotides not matched to a gene: 8. DNA for the CDR3: TGTGCCAGCAGCTTAACTGGACTAGAGCTTTACAATGAGCAGTTCTTC. As protein: CASSLTGLELYNEQFF.

The chain combines TRBV5-1 with TRBJ2-3, with D possibly TRBD1 on 6 matching bases. The CDR3 runs to 16 residues. CDR1 and CDR2 from the germline V gene are SGHRS and YFSETQ. Trimming removed 5 bases from V and 3 bases from J, with 19 bases in between. Written as DNA, the CDR3 is TGCGCCAGCAGTGACGGACAGTTAGGCGGGACAGATACGCAGTATTTT. Its protein product is CASSDGQLGGTDTQYF.

The V call is TRBV25-1, the J call TRBJ2-3; 12 positions agree with TRBD2. Germline V CDR1 and CDR2: MGHDK, SYGVNS. The CDR3 contains 17 residues. Trimming at V came to 6 bases and at J to 2 bases, leaving 9 bases not matched to a gene. Here the CDR3 reads CASSASLAGGVTDTQYF. DNA of the CDR3: TGTGCCAGCAGCGCGAGTCTAGCGGGAGGGGTCACAGATACGCAGTATTTT.

The chain is built from TRBV28 and TRBJ2-5; 8 bases are a match to TRBD2. V was pared by 3 bases and J by 4 bases, with 4 bases of the junction left unmatched. Germline CDR1 is MDHEN and CDR2 is SYDVKM. The CDR3 length is 14 residues. CDR3 in amino acids: CASSLRLAGETQYF. The CDR3 DNA reads TGTGCCAGCAGTTTGCGGCTAGCGGGAGAGACCCAGTACTTC.

The gene calls are TRBV27 and TRBJ1-1; D unresolved. Germline CDR1 MNHEY, CDR2 SMNVEV (reference sequence). V lost 0 bases to trimming and J lost 5 bases, with 13 bases between them. The CDR3 consists of 15 residues. The CDR3 region is CASSLSPYSGTEAFF. The CDR3 nucleotides read TGTGCCAGCAGTTTATCGCCCTACAGCGGAACTGAAGCTTTCTTT.

The chain uses TRBV10-3 and TRBJ2-3; 7 bases fit TRBD2. CDR1 and CDR2 from the germline V gene are ENHRY and SYGVKD. Germline trimming cut 10 bases from V and 2 bases from J; bases unmatched to any gene: 9. The CDR3 runs to 14 residues. The chain's CDR3 is CATRDGGTTDTQYF. The CDR3 nucleotides read TGTGCCACCCGCGACGGGGGGACCACAGATACGCAGTATTTT.

The count of this clone is one. The chain employs TRBV2 and TRBJ2-1; the match to TRBD2 covers 10 bases. Germline loops: CDR1 SNHLY, CDR2 FYNNEI. The CDR3 spans 14 residues. With V trimmed by 3 bases and J by 7 bases, 3 bases remained unmatched. The CDR3 DNA sequence: TGTGCCAGCAGTGAGGGACTAGCGATTAATGAGCAGTTCTTC. This codes for CASSEGLAINEQFF.